Sequencing of this TCR beta chain was carried out in a study of blood T cell repertoires in COVID-19. For the study at large: COVID-19 samples, acute and convalescent, were from the United States, Italy and Spain.

In the original workflow: Reference gene primers were amplified, and this amplification served to estimate nucleated cell counts. Only in-frame clones appear in the TCRdb table, and some are missing; sequencing was by immunoSEQ multiplex PCR. That table furnishes V, J and clone size, whereas the DNA furnished D and trimming. This sample has more than 150,000 clones, with over 80% found just once. The CDR3 is 16 residues long. Germline V gives CDR1 SGHTA, CDR2 FQGNSA. The V end lost 1 base, the J end lost 2 bases, and 12 bases lay between the germline ends. Sequenced sample: peripheral blood. V is TRBV7-2 and J is TRBJ2-1; D might be TRBD2 (6 bases). The clonotype was recovered from a woman aged 40-49 years with acute or convalescent COVID-19. CDR3 DNA: TGTGCCAGCAGCTTAGGGGGTAGCGGCACCTACAATGAGCAGTTCTTC. Translating gives CASSLGGSGTYNEQFF.